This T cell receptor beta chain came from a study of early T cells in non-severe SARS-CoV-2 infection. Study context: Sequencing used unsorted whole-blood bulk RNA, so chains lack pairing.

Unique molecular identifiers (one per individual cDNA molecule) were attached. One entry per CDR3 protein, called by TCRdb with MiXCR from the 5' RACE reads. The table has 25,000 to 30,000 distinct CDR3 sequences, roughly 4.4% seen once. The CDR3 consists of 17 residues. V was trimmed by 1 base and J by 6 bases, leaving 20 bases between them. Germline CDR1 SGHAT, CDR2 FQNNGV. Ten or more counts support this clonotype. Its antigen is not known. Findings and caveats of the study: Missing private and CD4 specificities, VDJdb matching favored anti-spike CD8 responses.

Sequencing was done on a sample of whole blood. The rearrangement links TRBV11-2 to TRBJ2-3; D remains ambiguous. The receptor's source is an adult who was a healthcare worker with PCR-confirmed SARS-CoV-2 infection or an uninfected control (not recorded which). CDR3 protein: CASSLGAIDPIVDTQYF. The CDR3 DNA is TGTGCCAGCAGCTTAGGTGCGATCGACCCTATTGTTGATACGCAGTATTTT.